There are many counts of the clone carrying this T cell receptor beta chain. As yet, its antigen is unknown. This CDR3 spans 17 amino acids. Unmatched junction bases numbered 10, after V lost 2 bases and J lost 5 bases. CDR1 and CDR2 (germline): KGHSH, LQKENI. This sample was taken from a study of T cells in Graves' hyperthyroidism and ophthalmopathy. Across the study: Blood from the periphery was taken at initial diagnosis, before any treatment.

General study points: Ophthalmopathy, as predicted by the model, came a median roughly 6.8 months after the prediction. From stable hyperthyroidism, ophthalmopathy was set apart by a 13 V-J model.

The source material, RNA transcripts, was used to amplify TCR beta CDR3 regions. HTBI primers were employed in a first-round RT-PCR of the TCR CDR3. In TCRdb, the multiplex PCR reads were re-called with MiXCR into one record per CDR3 protein. The data show hundreds of thousands of distinct CDR3 sequences, over 12% seen once. V usage is TRBV18 and J usage is TRBJ2-5, with 11 bases lining up with TRBD2. Material for sequencing was blood. The TCR comes from a man aged 50 to 59 with Graves' ophthalmopathy. The CDR3 bases are TGTGCCAGCTCACCAAACTACATAGCGGGAGGGCTGGAGACCCAGTACTTC. Protein product: CASSPNYIAGGLETQYF.